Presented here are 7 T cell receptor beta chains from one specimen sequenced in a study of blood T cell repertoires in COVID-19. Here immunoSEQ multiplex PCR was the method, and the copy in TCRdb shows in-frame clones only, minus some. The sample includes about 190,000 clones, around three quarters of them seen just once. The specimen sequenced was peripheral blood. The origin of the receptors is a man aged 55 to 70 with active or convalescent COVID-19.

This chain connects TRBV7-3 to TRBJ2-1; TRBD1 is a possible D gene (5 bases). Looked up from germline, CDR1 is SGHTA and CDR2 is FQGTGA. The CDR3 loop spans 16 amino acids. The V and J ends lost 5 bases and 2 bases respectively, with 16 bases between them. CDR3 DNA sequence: TGTGCCAGCAGCCCAAACAGGATGGGGACCTACAATGAGCAGTTCTTC. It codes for CASSPNRMGTYNEQFF.

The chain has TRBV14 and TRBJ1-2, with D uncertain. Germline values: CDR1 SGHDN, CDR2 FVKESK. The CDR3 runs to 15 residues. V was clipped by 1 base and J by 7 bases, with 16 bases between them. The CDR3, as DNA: TGTGCCAGCAGCCAAGTAGCGGGAACAGCGGGTGGCTACACCTTC. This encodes CASSQVAGTAGGYTF.

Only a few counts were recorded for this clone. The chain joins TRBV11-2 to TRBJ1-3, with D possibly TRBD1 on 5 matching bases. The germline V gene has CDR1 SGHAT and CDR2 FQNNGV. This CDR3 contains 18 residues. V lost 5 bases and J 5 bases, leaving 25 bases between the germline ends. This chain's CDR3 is CASSPWVGRTLGRNTIYF. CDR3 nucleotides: TGTGCCAGCAGCCCGTGGGTTGGAAGGACATTAGGCCGAAACACCATATATTTT.

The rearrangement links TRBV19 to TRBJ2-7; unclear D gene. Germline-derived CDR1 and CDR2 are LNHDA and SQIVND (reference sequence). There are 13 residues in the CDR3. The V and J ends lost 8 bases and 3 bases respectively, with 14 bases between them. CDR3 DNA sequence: TGTGCCAGTCCTATGAGGCAGCACTACGAGCAGTACTTC. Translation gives CASPMRQHYEQYF.

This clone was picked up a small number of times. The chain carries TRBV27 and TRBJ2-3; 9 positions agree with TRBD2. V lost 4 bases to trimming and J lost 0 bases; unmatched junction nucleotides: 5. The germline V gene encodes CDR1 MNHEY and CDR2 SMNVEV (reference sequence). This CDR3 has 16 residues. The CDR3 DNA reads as TGTGCCAGCAGTTCCCGACTAGCGGTTAGCACAGATACGCAGTATTTT. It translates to CASSSRLAVSTDTQYF.

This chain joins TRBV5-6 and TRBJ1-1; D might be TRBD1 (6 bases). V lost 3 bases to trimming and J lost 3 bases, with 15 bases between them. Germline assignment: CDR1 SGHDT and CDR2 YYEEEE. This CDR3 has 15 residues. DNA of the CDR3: TGTGCCAGCAGCTGGGTTGGGGGCTTCTACACTGAAGCTTTCTTT. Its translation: CASSWVGGFYTEAFF.

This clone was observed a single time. The CDR3 here is CAYRLPGGDRGIYEQYF. The CDR3 coding sequence is TGTGCCTACAGGCTACCAGGAGGGGACAGGGGAATCTACGAGCAGTACTTC. The J gene is TRBJ2-7, the V gene TRBV5-4, with 10 bases lining up with TRBD1. The CDR3 covers 17 residues. Per germline, CDR1 SGHNT and CDR2 YYREEE (reference sequence). J gave up 3 bases and V 10 bases, and 19 bases lay outside the gene matches.